These T cell receptor beta chains were read from a single sample in a study of blood T cell repertoires in COVID-19. Some clones are missing from TCRdb's copy, which holds only in-frame ones; the method was immunoSEQ multiplex PCR. The sample holds about 66,000 clones, roughly 90% seen once. The sample consisted of peripheral blood. The receptors were gathered from a man aged 55-75 years with acute or convalescent COVID-19. CDR3s include the opening cysteine and the closing phenylalanine or tryptophan. The D gene is left open where the match is weak. The size entry is marked missing in some rows and otherwise reads once, few, many or a size class.

>TRBV19|-|-|TRBJ1-5
CASSIRDTNQPQHF
TGTGCCAGTAGTATAAGGGACACAAATCAGCCCCAGCATTTT
>TRBV6-2/TRBV6-3|TRBD1|-|TRBJ1-1
CASSYSPGGTEAFF
TGTGCCAGCAGTTACTCGCCAGGGGGCACTGAAGCTTTCTTT
>TRBV19|-|few|TRBJ1-5
CASSILQVYQPQHF
TGTGCCAGTAGTATATTACAGGTTTATCAGCCCCAGCATTTT
>TRBV14|-|-|TRBJ2-3
CASSQNSGLRTDTQYF
TGTGCCAGCAGCCAAAACTCAGGGCTACGCACAGATACGCAGTATTTT
>TRBV12-5|-|-|TRBJ2-1
CASGSGGSSYNEQFF
TGTGCTAGTGGTTCAGGAGGGAGCTCCTACAATGAGCAGTTCTTC
>TRBV3-1/TRBV3-2|-|-|TRBJ2-6
CASSDRLSSGANVLTF
TGTGCCAGCAGCGACAGGCTCAGCTCTGGGGCCAACGTCCTGACTTTC
>TRBV3-1/TRBV3-2|-|-|TRBJ1-6
CASSPRPLGQGGLLHF
TGTGCCAGCAGCCCGCGCCCCCTCGGGCAGGGTGGGCTCCTCCACTTT
>TRBV23-1|TRBD1|-|TRBJ1-2
CASSQSEDREKPNYGYTF
TGCGCCAGCAGTCAATCGGAGGACAGGGAAAAACCCAACTATGGCTACACCTTC
>TRBV5-1|-|few|TRBJ2-6
CASSFGGTGANVLTF
TGCGCCAGCAGCTTCGGGGGAACTGGGGCCAACGTCCTGACTTTC
>TRBV9|-|-|TRBJ1-1
CASSVVGGVAEAFF
TGTGCCAGCAGCGTAGTAGGAGGGGTTGCTGAAGCTTTCTTT
>TRBV2|-|-|TRBJ1-1
CASRAGLTNTEAFF
TGTGCCAGCAGGGCGGGACTGACGAACACTGAAGCTTTCTTT
>TRBV2|TRBD1|-|TRBJ1-2
CASSESIRGTDADGYTF
TGTGCCAGCAGTGAATCTATACGAGGGACAGACGCGGATGGCTACACCTTC
>TRBV5-1|TRBD1|-|TRBJ1-1
CASSFYRGDVMNTEAFF
TGCGCCAGCAGCTTTTACAGGGGGGACGTAATGAACACTGAAGCTTTCTTT
>TRBV9|TRBD1|-|TRBJ2-6
CASSVETGGDGANVLTF
TGTGCCAGCAGCGTAGAGACAGGGGGCGATGGGGCCAACGTCCTGACTTTC
>TRBV4-1|-|-|TRBJ1-1
CASSFREGIFTEAFF
TGCGCCAGCAGCTTCCGGGAAGGGATTTTCACTGAAGCTTTCTTT
>TRBV28|-|few|TRBJ1-5
CASSLGNSNQPQHF
TGTGCCAGCAGTTTAGGCAATAGCAATCAGCCCCAGCATTTT
>TRBV2|-|-|TRBJ1-6
CASSEARQNSPLHF
TGTGCCAGCAGTGAAGCGCGACAGAATTCACCCCTCCACTTT
>TRBV5-1|TRBD1|-|TRBJ1-2
CASSGTGAFNYGYTF
TGCGCCAGCAGCGGGACAGGGGCCTTTAACTATGGCTACACCTTC
>TRBV11-2|-|-|TRBJ2-2
CASSPGHRNTGELFF
TGTGCCAGCAGCCCGGGACACCGGAACACCGGGGAGCTGTTTTTT
>TRBV6-5|-|-|TRBJ2-7
CASSLGDTSYEQYF
TGTGCCAGCTCCCTCGGGGATACTTCCTACGAGCAGTACTTC
>TRBV2|-|-|TRBJ2-1
CASTDAANGNEQFF
TGTGCCAGCACCGATGCGGCAAACGGGAATGAGCAGTTCTTC
>TRBV10-3|-|-|TRBJ2-3
CASTAGSGDTQYF
TGTGCCTCGACGGCGGGCTCGGGAGATACGCAGTATTTT
>TRBV6-5|-|-|TRBJ1-1
CASSYNPQTGTEAFF
TGTGCCAGCAGTTACAATCCCCAAACAGGGACTGAAGCTTTCTTT
>TRBV5-4|-|-|TRBJ1-2
CASSFFYRADYGYTF
TGTGCCAGCAGCTTTTTCTACAGGGCGGACTATGGCTACACCTTC
>TRBV5-1|-|-|TRBJ2-7
CASSPDSTSYEQYF
TGCGCCAGCAGCCCCGACAGCACCTCCTACGAGCAGTACTTC